This T cell receptor beta chain was profiled in a study of cytomegalovirus exposure and HLA in healthy donors. About this clone itself: Its target is not known.

The study's findings and limits: It is likely that the observed cluster of highly shared sequence variants was a sequencing artifact. The authors enumerated over 150 TCR beta chains as linked to cytomegalovirus. Analyzed later, association rates of TCRs varied across HLA loci, with DRB1 most and HLA-C fewest.

This PCR relied on a set of 60 Vbeta primers and 13 Jbeta primers. This table comes from immunoSEQ multiplex PCR, and its TCRdb copy is limited to in-frame clones, with some not included. The table records about 95,000 clones, 76% of them present only once. Germline values: CDR1 MDHEN, CDR2 SYDVKM. The CDR3 is 17 residues long. V was clipped by 5 bases and J by 2 bases, with 18 bases between them. The chain employs TRBV28 and TRBJ2-2, with a tentative D call TRBD1 (6 bases). The receptor was derived from a man younger than 45 in good health and CMV-seropositive. The sample was PBMCs. The CDR3 loop reads CASSPQQGTKNTGELFF. The CDR3 nucleotides are TGTGCCAGCAGTCCACAACAGGGTACCAAAAACACCGGGGAGCTGTTTTTT. The variable domain in full, completed from reference TRBV28 and TRBJ2-2, reads DVKVTQSSRYLVKRTGEKVFLECVQDMDHENMFWYRQDPGLGLRLIYFSYDVKMKEKGDIPEGYSVSREKKERFSLILESASTNQTSMYLCASSPQQGTKNTGELFFGEGSRLTVL.